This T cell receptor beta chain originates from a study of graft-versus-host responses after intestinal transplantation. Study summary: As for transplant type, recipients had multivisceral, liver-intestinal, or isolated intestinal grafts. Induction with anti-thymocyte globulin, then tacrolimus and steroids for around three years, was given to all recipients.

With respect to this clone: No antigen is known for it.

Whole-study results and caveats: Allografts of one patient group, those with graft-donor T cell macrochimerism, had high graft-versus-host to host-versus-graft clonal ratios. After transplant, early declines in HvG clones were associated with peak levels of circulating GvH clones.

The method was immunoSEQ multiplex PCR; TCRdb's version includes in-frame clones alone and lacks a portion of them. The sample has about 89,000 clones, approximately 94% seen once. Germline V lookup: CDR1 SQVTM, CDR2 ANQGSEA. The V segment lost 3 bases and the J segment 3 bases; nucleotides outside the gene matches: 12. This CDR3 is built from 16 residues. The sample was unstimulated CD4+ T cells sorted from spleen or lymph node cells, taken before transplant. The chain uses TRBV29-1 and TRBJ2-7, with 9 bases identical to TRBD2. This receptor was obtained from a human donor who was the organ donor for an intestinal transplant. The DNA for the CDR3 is TGCAGCGTTGAGGCTCCGGTGCGGGGGGGCCTCTACGAGCAGTACTTC. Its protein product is CSVEAPVRGGLYEQYF.